This TCR beta chain was sequenced in a study of blood T cell repertoires in COVID-19. As for the study in general: COVID-19 samples, acute and convalescent, were from the United States, Italy and Spain. Sources were T cells, B-cell-depleted T cells, or PBMCs; the material itself was cDNA or gDNA.

V was shortened by 0 bases and J by 0 bases, with 11 bases between the two germline ends. The CDR3 runs to 16 residues. Germline lookup yields CDR1 KGHSH and CDR2 LQKENI. Per the authors' pipeline: It was from reference gene primer amplification that nucleated cell counts were estimated. Clones were read by immunoSEQ multiplex PCR, and TCRdb kept only the in-frame ones, dropping some. V and J calls and clone size come straight from that table; D and trimming were deduced from the DNA. Of roughly 140,000 clones in the sample, roughly 80% were seen once. The chain employs TRBV18 and TRBJ2-5; D not certain. The TCR originated in an elderly woman in a cohort sampled during active or convalescent COVID-19. The sequencing input was peripheral blood. The DNA for the CDR3 is TGTGCCAGCTCACCACCCAATACGCAGTACCAAGAGACCCAGTACTTC. Translating it yields CASSPPNTQYQETQYF.